A single sample gave rise to the 2 T cell receptor beta chains below, sequenced in a study of T cell repertoires in cytomegalovirus infection. A single record per CDR3 protein comes from TCRdb applying MiXCR to the reads. Of 630,000 or so distinct CDR3 sequences listed, 20% to 30% are singletons. Material for sequencing was CD8+ T cells from PBMCs. The receptors were gathered from a human donor in good health (CMV status not recorded). Some clones in this sample may be carry-over from other donors' samples.

The V call is TRBV3-1, the J call TRBJ2-7; tentative D call: TRBD1 (5 bases). V lost 4 bases and J 7 bases, leaving 8 bases between the germline ends. Germline CDR1 LGHDT, CDR2 YNNKEL (reference sequence). CDR3 size: 11 residues. The CDR3 here is CASSPGLEQYF. DNA for the CDR3: TGTGCCAGCAGCCCAGGGCTGGAGCAGTACTTC.

Comment on this clonotype: This may be a read error, as it is one base from a much larger clone. The chain has TRBV7-9 and TRBJ2-3; D is ambiguous. The V and J ends lost 5 bases and 6 bases respectively, with 12 bases between them. The V gene's germline CDR1 is SEHNR and CDR2 FQNEAQ (reference sequence). The CDR3 has 13 residues. CDR3 sequence reads: CASSDDIGDTQYF. The CDR3 nucleotides read TGTGCCAGCAGCGACGACATTGGGGATACGCAGTATTTT.